This T cell receptor (beta chain) was sequenced in a study of cytomegalovirus exposure and HLA in healthy donors. Study-level information: The roughly 700 first-cohort repertoires shared a platform with the 130 or so validation repertoires, as reported in a later analysis.

The donors were part of the roughly 130-subject validation cohort, which stood apart from the roughly 680-subject first cohort. Assay: immunoSEQ multiplex PCR; the TCRdb copy retains only in-frame clones and omits some. The sample carries around 98,000 clones, 87% recorded once. The source is a woman aged 30 to 39 in good health and CMV-seronegative. The sample comprised PBMCs.

CDR3 sequence (DNA): TGTGCCAGTTCCGGGACAGGGGGACCGAGCTCCTACGAGCAGTACTTC. Its protein product is CASSGTGGPSSYEQYF. The chain carries TRBV7-6 and TRBJ2-7; 11 positions match TRBD1. V lost 9 bases, J lost 0 bases, and 10 bases stayed unmatched. The germline V gene encodes CDR1 SGHVS and CDR2 FNYEAQ. The CDR3 runs to 16 residues.